The T cell receptor beta chain under discussion was sequenced for a study of T-cell reconstitution after alpha-beta-depleted transplantation in children. The study, taken as a whole, reports: T-cell numbers and diversity one year post-transplant derived largely from freshly generated T cells. Alpha-beta T cells present about two months after transplant were reported to originate from several hundred expanded graft clones.

Unmatched junction bases numbered 13, after V lost 6 bases and J lost 9 bases. This CDR3 contains 15 residues. Unique molecular identifiers were used to barcode this TCRbeta library. A single record per CDR3 protein comes from TCRdb applying MiXCR to the PCR reads. In the table there are about 600,000 distinct CDR3 sequences, over 10% of which are singletons. Remarks on this clonotype: Its target is not known.

J is TRBJ2-7 and V is TRBV12-3 or TRBV12-4; 11 bases are a match to TRBD2. Sequences were derived from PBMCs, mostly from graft donor cells, sampled 360 days after TCRalphabeta/CD19-depleted stem cell transplant. The TCR comes from a male patient between 10 and 17 years old who had a stem cell transplant for acute myeloid leukemia, so the T cells may come from the graft donor. CDR3 DNA sequence: TGTGCCAGCAGCCTAGGGACTAGCGGCCTCCTGGGGCAGTACTTC. This encodes CASSLGTSGLLGQYF.